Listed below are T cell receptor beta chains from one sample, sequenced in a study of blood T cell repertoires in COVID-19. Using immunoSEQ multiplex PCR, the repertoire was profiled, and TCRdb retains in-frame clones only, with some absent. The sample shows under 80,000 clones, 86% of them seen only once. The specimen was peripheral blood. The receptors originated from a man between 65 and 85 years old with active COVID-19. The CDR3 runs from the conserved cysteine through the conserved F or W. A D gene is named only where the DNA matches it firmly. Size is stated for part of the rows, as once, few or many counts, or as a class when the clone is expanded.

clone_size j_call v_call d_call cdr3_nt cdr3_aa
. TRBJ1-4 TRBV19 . TGTGCCAGTAGTATGTCTGGGGGACACCTTTGGGGAAAACTGTTTTTT CASSMSGGHLWGKLFF
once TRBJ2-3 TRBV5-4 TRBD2 TGTGCCAGCAGCTGGGGGGGAGTGGCAGATACGCAGTATTTT CASSWGGVADTQYF
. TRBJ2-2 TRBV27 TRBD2 TGTGCCAGCAGTTTGGGTAGCGGGTCCACCGGGGAGCTGTTTTTT CASSLGSGSTGELFF
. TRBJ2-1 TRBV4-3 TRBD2 TGCGCCAGCAGCCAGGGACTAGCGCCTGAGCAGTTCTTC CASSQGLAPEQFF
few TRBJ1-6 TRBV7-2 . TGTGCCAGCAGCCCCACGAGGATTGACTCCTATAATTCACCCCTCCACTTT CASSPTRIDSYNSPLHF
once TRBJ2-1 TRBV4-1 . TGCGCCAGCAGCCTGCGGGCGTACAATGAGCAGTTCTTC CASSLRAYNEQFF
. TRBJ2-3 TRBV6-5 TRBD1 TGTGCCAGCAGCCTCGGACAGGTTACCACAGATACGCAGTATTTT CASSLGQVTTDTQYF
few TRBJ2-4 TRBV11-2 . TGTGCCAGCAGGAAGACAGGGACTGCCCTAGCCAAAAACATTCAGTACTTC CASRKTGTALAKNIQYF
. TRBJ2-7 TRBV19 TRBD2 TGTGCCAGTAGAGGGTTAGCGGGAGGGAGCTCCTACGAGCAGTACTTC CASRGLAGGSSYEQYF
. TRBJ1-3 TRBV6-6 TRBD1 TGTGCCAGCAGTCCCAACGCCGGGACAGGGGCTGGAAACACCATATATTTT CASSPNAGTGAGNTIYF
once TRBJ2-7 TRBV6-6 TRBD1 TGTGCCAGCAGCCAAACCGGGACAGGTGGTATTGGCGAGCAGTACTTC CASSQTGTGGIGEQYF
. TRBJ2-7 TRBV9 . TGTGCCAGCAGCGTTGGGCTAACCTCCTACGAGCAGTACTTC CASSVGLTSYEQYF
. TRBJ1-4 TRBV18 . TGTGCCAGCTCGCCGACAGGACCTAATGAAAAACTGTTTTTT CASSPTGPNEKLFF
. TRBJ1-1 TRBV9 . TGTGCCAGCAGCACGACCCCGGACAGATCCGCCGGGGCTTTCTTT CASSTTPDRSAGAFF
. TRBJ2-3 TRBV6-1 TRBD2 TGTGCCAGCGCAACGGGGCTAGCGGTAGGGGATACGCAGTATTTT CASATGLAVGDTQYF
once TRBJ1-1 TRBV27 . TGTGCCAGCAGTTATGGGGCCTGGGGAACTGAAGCTTTCTTT CASSYGAWGTEAFF
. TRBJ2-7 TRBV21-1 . TGTGCCAGCAGCAAATTGCCTAGCTGGGGCGAGCAGTACTTC CASSKLPSWGEQYF
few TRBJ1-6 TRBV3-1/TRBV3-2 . TGTGCCAGCACCGGCGGGGAATCACCCCTCCACTTT CASTGGESPLHF
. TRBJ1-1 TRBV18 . TGTGCCAGCTCACCGGTCGGGGGGACTGAAGCTTTCTTT CASSPVGGTEAFF
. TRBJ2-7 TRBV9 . TGTGCCAGCAGCGTAGATGGCGGAGCGAGCTCCTACGAGCAGTACTTC CASSVDGGASSYEQYF
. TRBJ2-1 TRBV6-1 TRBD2 TGTGCCAGCAGTGAAGGGTGGGCTAGCGGGGGGCATGAGCAGTTCTTC CASSEGWASGGHEQFF
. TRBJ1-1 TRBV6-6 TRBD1 TGTGCCAGCAGCCAAACAGGGGGCGCGGGTGAAGCTTTCTTT CASSQTGGAGEAFF
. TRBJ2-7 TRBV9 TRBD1 TGTGCCAGCAGCCTCGGACAGGGCTACGAGCAGTACTTC CASSLGQGYEQYF
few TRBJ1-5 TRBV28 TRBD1 TGTGCCAGCACCAAGACAGGGACTGGCAATCAGCCCCAGCATTTT CASTKTGTGNQPQHF
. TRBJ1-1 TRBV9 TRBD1 TGTGCCAGCAGCGTCACAGGGGAGATGAACACTGAAGCTTTCTTT CASSVTGEMNTEAFF
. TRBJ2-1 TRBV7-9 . TGTGCCAGCAGCTTAGTCGGGAACTACAATGAGCAGTTCTTC CASSLVGNYNEQFF
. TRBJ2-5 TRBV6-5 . TGTGCCAGCAGCCGCCGGACGGGGATTGAGACCCAGTACTTC CASSRRTGIETQYF
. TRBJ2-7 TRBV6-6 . TGTGCCCCCGGGGTGGGCGAGAGCTCCTACGAGCAGTACTTC CAPGVGESSYEQYF
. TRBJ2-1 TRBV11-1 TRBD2 TGTGCCAGCAGCTTAGCCGGGCGGGGGGGCTCCTACAATGAGCAGTTCTTC CASSLAGRGGSYNEQFF
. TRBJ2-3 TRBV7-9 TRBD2 TGTGCCAGCAGCTCCGGGGGGCGGGAGGGCCTTGGCACAGATACGCAGTATTTT CASSSGGREGLGTDTQYF
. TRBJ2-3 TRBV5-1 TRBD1 TGCGCCAGCAGCGCGACAGGGTTTGCAGATACGCAGTATTTT CASSATGFADTQYF
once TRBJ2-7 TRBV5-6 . TGTGCCAGCAGCCCCCTGGGGGCCGGGCAGTACTTC CASSPLGAGQYF
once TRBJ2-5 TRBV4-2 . TGTGCCAGCAGCCAAGTACTTGACAGGCAAGAGACCCAGTACTTC CASSQVLDRQETQYF
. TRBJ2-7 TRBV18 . TGTGCCAGCACCCCTGACGGGAACCCCTACGAGCAGTACTTC CASTPDGNPYEQYF
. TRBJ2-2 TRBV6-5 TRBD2 TGTGCCAGCAGTTACTCCTGGACTAGCGGCGGGGAGCTGTTTTTT CASSYSWTSGGELFF
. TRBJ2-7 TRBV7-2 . TGTGCCAGCAGCTTAGTTGGGGCCGGGACGTCCCGGGGGGAGCAGTACTTC CASSLVGAGTSRGEQYF
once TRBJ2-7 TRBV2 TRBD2 TGTGCCAGCACAGAGCTAGCGGGAGCCTACGAGCAGTACTTC CASTELAGAYEQYF
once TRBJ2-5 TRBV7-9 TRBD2 TGTGCCAGCAGCTTAGTGGGTGACGGGAGGGCCGCTGAGACCCAGTACTTC CASSLVGDGRAAETQYF
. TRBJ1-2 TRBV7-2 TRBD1 TGTGCCAGCAGCTTATTGGGCAGGGGGCCTGGCTATGGCTACACCTTC CASSLLGRGPGYGYTF
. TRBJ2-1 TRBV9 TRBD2 TGTGCCAGCAGCGTAGTAGCCGGACTAGCGGGAGACTACAATGAGCAGTTCTTC CASSVVAGLAGDYNEQFF
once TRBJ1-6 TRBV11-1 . TGTGCCAGCAGCCCCCCCCGCTCGGCCCTCCACTTT CASSPPRSALHF
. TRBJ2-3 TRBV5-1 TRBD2 TGCGCCAGCAGCTTGAGTAGCGGGCGGGGTACGCAGTATTTT CASSLSSGRGTQYF